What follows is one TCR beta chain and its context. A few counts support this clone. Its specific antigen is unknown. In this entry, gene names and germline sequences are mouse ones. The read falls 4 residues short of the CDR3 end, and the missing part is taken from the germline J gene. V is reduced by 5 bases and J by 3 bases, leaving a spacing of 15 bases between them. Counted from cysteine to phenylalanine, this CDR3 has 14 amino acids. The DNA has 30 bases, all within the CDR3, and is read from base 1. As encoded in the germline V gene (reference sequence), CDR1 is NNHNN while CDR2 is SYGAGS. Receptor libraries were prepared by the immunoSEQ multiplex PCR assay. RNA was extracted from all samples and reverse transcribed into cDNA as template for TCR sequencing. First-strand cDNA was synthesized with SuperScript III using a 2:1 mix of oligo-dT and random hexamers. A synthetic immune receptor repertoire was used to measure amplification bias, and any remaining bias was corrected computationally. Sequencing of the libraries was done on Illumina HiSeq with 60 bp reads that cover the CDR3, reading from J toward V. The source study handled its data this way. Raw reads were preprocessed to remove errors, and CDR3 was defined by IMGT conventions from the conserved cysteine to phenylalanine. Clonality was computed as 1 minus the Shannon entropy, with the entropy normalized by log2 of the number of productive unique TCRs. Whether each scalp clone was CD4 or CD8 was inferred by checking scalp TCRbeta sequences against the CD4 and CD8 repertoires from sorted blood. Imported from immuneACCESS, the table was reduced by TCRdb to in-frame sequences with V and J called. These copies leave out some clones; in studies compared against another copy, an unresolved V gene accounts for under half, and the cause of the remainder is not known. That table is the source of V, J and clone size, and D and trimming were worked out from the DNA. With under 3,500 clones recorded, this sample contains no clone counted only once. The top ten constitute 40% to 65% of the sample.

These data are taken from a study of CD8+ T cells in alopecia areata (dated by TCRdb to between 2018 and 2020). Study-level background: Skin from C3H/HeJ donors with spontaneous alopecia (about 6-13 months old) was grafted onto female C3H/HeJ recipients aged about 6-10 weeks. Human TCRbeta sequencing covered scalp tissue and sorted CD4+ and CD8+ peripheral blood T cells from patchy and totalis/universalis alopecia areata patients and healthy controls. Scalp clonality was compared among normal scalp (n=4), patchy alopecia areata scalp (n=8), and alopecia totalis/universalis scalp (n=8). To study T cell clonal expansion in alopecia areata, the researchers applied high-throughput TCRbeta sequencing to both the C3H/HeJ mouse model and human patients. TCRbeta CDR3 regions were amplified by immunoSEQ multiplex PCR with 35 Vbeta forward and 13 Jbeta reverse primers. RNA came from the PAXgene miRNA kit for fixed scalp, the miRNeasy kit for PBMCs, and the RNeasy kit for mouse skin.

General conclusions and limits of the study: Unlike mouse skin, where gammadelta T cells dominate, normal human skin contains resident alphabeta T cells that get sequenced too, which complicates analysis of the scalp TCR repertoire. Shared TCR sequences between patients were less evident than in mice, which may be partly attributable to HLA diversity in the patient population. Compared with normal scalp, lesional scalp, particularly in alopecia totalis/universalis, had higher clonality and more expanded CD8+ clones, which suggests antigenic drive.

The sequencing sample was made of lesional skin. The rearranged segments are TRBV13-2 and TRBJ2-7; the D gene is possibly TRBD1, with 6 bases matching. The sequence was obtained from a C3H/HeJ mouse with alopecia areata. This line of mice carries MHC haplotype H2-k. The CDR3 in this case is CASGLRDKNYEQYF. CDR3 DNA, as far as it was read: TGTGCCAGCGGCCTCCGGGACAAAAACTAT.